This T cell receptor (beta chain) was observed in a study of PD-L1 blockade in urothelial cancer. Turning to the study itself: When patients started atezolizumab in the mid-2010s, it was given at 1,200 mg intravenously every 3 weeks. Of about 29 patients, some 25 were males with bladder-origin urothelial cancer. Enrolled patients had been treated previously with 0 to 3 chemotherapy regimens.

Assay used: immunoSEQ multiplex PCR; TCRdb lists only in-frame clones, some missing. The profile shows more than 85,000 clones, around 86% of them singletons. Described time point: pretreatment peripheral blood. Patients' cancers were locally advanced or metastatic urothelial carcinomas. J gave up 0 bases and V 4 bases, and 5 bases lay outside the gene matches. Germline V CDR1 and CDR2: SGHNT, YYREEE (reference sequence). This CDR3 is 16 amino acids long. The genes are TRBV5-4 and TRBJ2-3; 10 bases are shared with TRBD2. This TCR was recovered from a man between 60 and 70 years old with urothelial cancer. Sequences were derived from PBMCs, sampled around atezolizumab (anti-PD-L1) treatment. The CDR3 spells CASSPTSGVSTDTQYF. The DNA of the CDR3 is TGTGCCAGCAGCCCCACTAGCGGGGTTAGCACAGATACGCAGTATTTT.